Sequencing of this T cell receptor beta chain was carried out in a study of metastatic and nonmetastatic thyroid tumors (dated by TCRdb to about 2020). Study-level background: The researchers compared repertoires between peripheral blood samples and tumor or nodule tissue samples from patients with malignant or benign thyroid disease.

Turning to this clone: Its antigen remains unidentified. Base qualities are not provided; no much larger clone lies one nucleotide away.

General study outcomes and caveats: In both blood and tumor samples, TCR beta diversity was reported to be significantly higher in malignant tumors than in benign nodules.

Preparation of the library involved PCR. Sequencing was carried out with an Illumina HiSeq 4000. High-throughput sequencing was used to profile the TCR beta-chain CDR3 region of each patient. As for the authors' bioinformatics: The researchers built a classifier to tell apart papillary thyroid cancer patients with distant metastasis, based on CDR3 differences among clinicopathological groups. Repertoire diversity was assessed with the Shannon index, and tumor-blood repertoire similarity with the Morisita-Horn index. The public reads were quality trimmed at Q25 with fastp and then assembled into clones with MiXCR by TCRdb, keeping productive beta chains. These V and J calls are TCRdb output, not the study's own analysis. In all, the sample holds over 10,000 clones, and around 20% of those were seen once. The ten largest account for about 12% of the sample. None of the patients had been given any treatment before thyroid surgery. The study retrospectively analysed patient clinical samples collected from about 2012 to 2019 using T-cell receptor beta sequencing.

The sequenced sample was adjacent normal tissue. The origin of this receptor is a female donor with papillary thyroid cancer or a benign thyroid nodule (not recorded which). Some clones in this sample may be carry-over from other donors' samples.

The CDR3 protein is CASSLVPNNEQFF. The DNA reads as follows: TGTGCCAGCAGCTTAGTTCCGAACAATGAGCAGTTCTTC. The rearrangement joined TRBV11-1 to TRBJ2-1; the D gene cannot be resolved reliably. For CDR1 and CDR2, the germline V gene (reference sequence) lists SGHAT and FQDESV. The CDR3 sequence holds 13 residues, the cysteine and phenylalanine included. Only the CDR3 part of the read is kept: 39 bases, read in frame from the first base. The junction carries 6 bases between V and J, which are trimmed by 1 base and 5 bases respectively.